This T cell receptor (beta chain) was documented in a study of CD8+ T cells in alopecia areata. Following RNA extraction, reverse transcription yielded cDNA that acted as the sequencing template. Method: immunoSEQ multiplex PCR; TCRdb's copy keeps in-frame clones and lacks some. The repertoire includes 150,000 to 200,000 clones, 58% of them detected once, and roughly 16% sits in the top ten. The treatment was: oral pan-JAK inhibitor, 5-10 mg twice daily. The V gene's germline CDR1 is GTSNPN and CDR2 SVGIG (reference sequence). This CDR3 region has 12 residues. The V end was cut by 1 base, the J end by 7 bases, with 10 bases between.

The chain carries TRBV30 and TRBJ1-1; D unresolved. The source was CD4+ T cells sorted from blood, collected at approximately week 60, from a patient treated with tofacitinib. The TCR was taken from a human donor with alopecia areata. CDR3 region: CAWSGTPSEAFF. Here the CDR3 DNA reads TGTGCCTGGAGTGGAACACCAAGTGAAGCTTTCTTT.